One T cell receptor (beta chain) is described in this entry. What it binds is unknown. The CDR3 loop spans 14 amino acids. V shed 6 bases and J shed 0 bases, with 10 bases lying between them. Germline CDR1 is SGHRS and CDR2 is YFSETQ. The data belong to a study of shared clonotypes between healthy human individuals. Overall study results and limits: Non-shared clonotypes had lower generation probabilities than clonotypes shared by all four sorted-subset donors.

Sequencing used immunoSEQ multiplex PCR; TCRdb keeps in-frame clones, though not all of them. The sample has about 2.4 million clones, 93% seen once. Sequencing input: naive CD4+ T cells from PBMCs. This sample's subset: CD45RA+ positively selected. The TCR sequence derives from a young man in good health. Some clones in this sample may be carry-over from other donors' samples. This chain connects TRBV5-1 to TRBJ2-1, with D tentatively TRBD1 or TRBD2 (5 bases each). CDR3 DNA: TGCGCCAGCAACGAGGGGAGCTCCTACAATGAGCAGTTCTTC. Amino acid sequence: CASNEGSSYNEQFF.